These 29 T cell receptor beta chains came from one sample sequenced in a study of CD8 T cells in Susac syndrome. RNA totalling 0.5 to 1 ug underwent reverse transcription with random hexamers. TCRdb analysed the immunoSEQ multiplex PCR reads with MiXCR anew, one entry per CDR3 protein. The data hold about 300,000 distinct CDR3 sequences, with roughly 85% observed a single time. The sample was CD8+ T cells from PBMCs. The receptors were sampled from a human donor with multiple sclerosis.

The chain employs TRBV27 and TRBJ2-3; 13 nucleotides align to TRBD2. The CDR3 is made up of 16 amino acids. Germline CDR1 is MNHEY and CDR2 is SMNVEV (reference sequence). V was clipped by 4 bases and J by 2 bases; unmatched bases: 3. CDR3 bases: TGTGCCAGCAGTTCGGGGACTAGCGGGAACACAGATACGCAGTATTTT. Amino acid sequence: CASSSGTSGNTDTQYF.

CDR3 region: CSAGDEFLWLYGYTF. The CDR3 DNA reads TGCAGTGCCGGGGATGAGTTCCTCTGGTTATATGGCTACACCTTC. The chain is built from TRBV20-1 and TRBJ1-2, with D unresolved. In germline, CDR1 is DFQATT, CDR2 SNEGSKA (reference sequence). Trimming removed 6 bases at V and 5 bases at J, with 22 bases between. This CDR3 has 15 amino acids.

V and J are TRBV3-1 and TRBJ1-5, with 7 nucleotides matching TRBD1. CDR3 size: 15 residues. Germline CDR1 is LGHDT and CDR2 is YNNKEL (reference sequence). The trim removed 0 bases at V and 6 bases at J, leaving 5 bases unmatched. The DNA for the CDR3 is TGTGCCAGCAGCCAAGAAGGGACAGCGGGTCAGCCCCAGCATTTT. It specifies CASSQEGTAGQPQHF.

The chain joins TRBV27 to TRBJ2-7; weak D call: TRBD1 (5 bases). Trimming removed 3 bases at V and 5 bases at J, with 8 bases between. CDR3 length: 12 amino acids. Germline values: CDR1 MNHEY, CDR2 SMNVEV (reference sequence). The CDR3: CASSFSGNEQYF. Here the CDR3 DNA reads TGTGCCAGCAGTTTTTCAGGGAACGAGCAGTACTTC.

This rearrangement joins TRBV6-5 to TRBJ2-1, with TRBD2 matching over 12 bases. The germline gives CDR1 MNHEY, CDR2 SVGAGI. The CDR3 is made up of 18 amino acids. Trimming cost V 0 bases and J 5 bases; bases outside gene matches: 8. The CDR3 loop reads CASSYSPSGRVNDNEQFF. The CDR3 DNA is TGTGCCAGCAGTTACTCGCCTAGCGGGAGGGTAAACGACAATGAGCAGTTCTTC.

The J gene is TRBJ2-3, the V gene TRBV20-1; D may be TRBD1 (5 bases). CDR1 is DFQATT, CDR2 SNEGSKA, per germline (reference sequence). V lost 1 base and J 0 bases, leaving 11 bases between the germline ends. The length of the CDR3 is 15 residues. CDR3 sequence (DNA): TGCAGTGCTAGAGCTCAGGGTTGGAGCACAGATACGCAGTATTTT. It encodes CSARAQGWSTDTQYF.

In this sample, this clonotype turned up once. This chain connects TRBV28 to TRBJ2-3; D is possibly TRBD2 (6 bases). Germline V gives CDR1 MDHEN, CDR2 SYDVKM. V shed 7 bases and J shed 3 bases, with 17 bases lying between them. The CDR3 runs to 15 residues. The CDR3 DNA reads TGTGCCAGCACCTATCTGGGGGGAAGGACAGATACGCAGTATTTT. This translates into CASTYLGGRTDTQYF.

In this sample, this clonotype turned up a few times. The chain uses TRBV7-8 and TRBJ2-5, with TRBD2 matching 13 bases. The CDR3 covers 16 residues. V lost 5 bases, J lost 2 bases, and 5 bases stayed unmatched. In germline, CDR1 is SGHVS, CDR2 FQNEAQ. The CDR3 DNA is TGTGCCAGCAGCCCGGGGACTAGCGGGGCTCAAGAGACCCAGTACTTC. It specifies CASSPGTSGAQETQYF.

The J gene is TRBJ2-3, the V gene TRBV2; unclear D gene. Trimming stripped 8 bases from V and 9 bases from J, with 15 bases between. Germline values: CDR1 SNHLY, CDR2 FYNNEI. The CDR3 is made up of 12 amino acids. CDR3 residues: CASGTLYPTQYF. Written as DNA, the CDR3 is TGTGCCAGCGGAACCCTCTACCCCACGCAGTATTTT.

The chain joins TRBV10-3 to TRBJ2-1, with TRBD2 identical over 14 bases. Germline loops: CDR1 ENHRY, CDR2 SYGVKD. Trimming took 2 bases from V and 1 from J; bases not matched to a gene: 10. This CDR3 spans 20 amino acids. The DNA for the CDR3 is TGTGCCATCAGTGAGCGGCGGGGACTAGCGGGAGTAGAATCCTACAATGAGCAGTTCTTC. This codes for CAISERRGLAGVESYNEQFF.

The genes are TRBV6-1 and TRBJ2-2; the D call may be TRBD1 or TRBD2 (5 bases each). This CDR3 has 16 residues. V lost 5 bases to trimming and J lost 6 bases, with 19 bases between them. Germline assignment: CDR1 MNHNS and CDR2 SASEGT. CDR3: CASSLPRGPASGELFF. CDR3 DNA: TGTGCCAGCAGTCTGCCCCGGGGCCCCGCCTCCGGGGAGCTGTTTTTT.

The CDR3 spells CASSPTWGPRYYGYTF. The CDR3 DNA reads TGTGCCAGCAGCCCCACATGGGGGCCAAGGTACTATGGCTACACCTTC. V is TRBV11-2 and J is TRBJ1-2, with D tentatively TRBD1 (6 bases). CDR1 is SGHAT and CDR2 is FQNNGV in the germline V gene. The CDR3 has 16 amino acids. The V end lost 5 bases, the J end lost 3 bases, and 19 bases lay between the germline ends.

The rearrangement uses TRBV4-3 and TRBJ2-1; tentative D call: TRBD2 (5 bases). The germline gives CDR1 LGHNA, CDR2 YSLEER. The V end was cut by 4 bases, the J end by 0 bases, with 13 bases between. The CDR3 sequence is 16 residues long. The CDR3 bases are TGCGCCAGCAGCCGAGACTACCTAAGCTCCTACAATGAGCAGTTCTTC. Translating gives CASSRDYLSSYNEQFF.

Here the CDR3 DNA reads TGTGCCAGCAGCGTAGAGTATAGCGGTCCCTACAATGAGCAGTTCTTC. Its protein product is CASSVEYSGPYNEQFF. The chain is built from TRBV9 and TRBJ2-1, with a tentative D call TRBD2 (6 bases). V lost 0 bases and J lost 2, with 12 bases in between. Germline V gene lookup returns CDR1 SGDLS and CDR2 YYNGEE. The length of the CDR3 is 16 residues.

This rearrangement joins TRBV5-6 to TRBJ2-4, with 8 bases fitting TRBD1. J gave up 7 bases and V 1 base, and 4 bases lay outside the gene matches. The CDR3 contains 14 residues. Germline values: CDR1 SGHDT, CDR2 YYEEEE. CDR3 loop: CASSLRGQANIQYF. Here the CDR3 DNA reads TGTGCCAGCAGCTTGAGGGGACAGGCGAACATTCAGTACTTC.

This clonotype turned up a few times. V is TRBV28 and J is TRBJ1-1; tentatively, D is TRBD1 (6 bases). CDR3 length: 15 amino acids. Germline V gene sequence: CDR1 MDHEN, CDR2 SYDVKM. Trimming removed 3 bases at V and 6 bases at J, with 17 bases between. The DNA of the CDR3 is TGTGCCAGCAGTTTGGGCGGCGGGGGGCTCGCTGAAGCTTTCTTT. Protein product: CASSLGGGGLAEAFF. The full variable domain, rest sourced from reference TRBV28 and TRBJ1-1, is DVKVTQSSRYLVKRTGEKVFLECVQDMDHENMFWYRQDPGLGLRLIYFSYDVKMKEKGDIPEGYSVSREKKERFSLILESASTNQTSMYLCASSLGGGGLAEAFFGQGTRLTVV.

This clonotype was counted a few times. The V call is TRBV6-2 or TRBV6-3, the J call TRBJ2-7; 9 bases are shared with TRBD1. V was clipped by 5 bases and J by 6 bases; unmatched bases: 8. Germline CDR1 reads MNHEY; CDR2 reads SVGEGT. The CDR3 contains 14 residues. CDR3 DNA: TGTGCCAGCAGTGACCCCGGGACAGGGAGCGAGCAGTACTTC. Protein product: CASSDPGTGSEQYF.

The genes are TRBV6-1 and TRBJ2-1; 12 positions agree with TRBD2. With 4 bases clipped from V and 3 bases from J, the junction kept 7 bases outside the gene matches. CDR3 length: 17 residues. The V gene's germline CDR1 is MNHNS and CDR2 SASEGT. The CDR3 reads CASSGGTSGWVYNEQFF. CDR3 DNA sequence: TGTGCCAGCAGTGGGGGGACTAGCGGGTGGGTCTACAATGAGCAGTTCTTC.

V is TRBV7-2 and J is TRBJ1-1; D uncertain. CDR1 and CDR2 (germline): SGHTA, FQGNSA. Trimming pared 3 bases from V and 3 bases from J, leaving 5 bases between. This CDR3 is 12 amino acids long. The CDR3 coding sequence is TGTGCCAGCAGCTTTAGCTACACTGAAGCTTTCTTT. Translating it yields CASSFSYTEAFF. Full variable domain (outside the CDR3, taken from reference TRBV7-2 and TRBJ1-1): GAGVSQSPSNKVTEKGKDVELRCDPISGHTALYWYRQSLGQGLEFLIYFQGNSAPDKSGLPSDRFSAERTGGSVSTLTIQRTQQEDSAVYLCASSFSYTEAFFGQGTRLTVV.

This clonotype was found once. The chain combines TRBV2 with TRBJ1-1, with a tentative D call TRBD1 (5 bases). V lost 6 bases and J lost 5, with 16 bases in between. Germline CDR1 and CDR2: SNHLY and FYNNEI. The length of the CDR3 is 14 residues. Written as DNA, the CDR3 is TGTGCCAGCAGCGCGGACGGGGCTGGAACTGAAGCTTTCTTT. Translation gives CASSADGAGTEAFF.

The chain joins TRBV13 to TRBJ2-5; 10 positions match TRBD2. V shed 2 bases, J shed 5 bases, and the junction held 11 bases outside the gene matches. This CDR3 is 17 amino acids long. CDR1 and CDR2 from the germline V gene are PRHDT and FYEKMQ (reference sequence). CDR3 nucleotide sequence: TGTGCCAGCAGCTTACTAGCGGGAGCTACGATACGGGAGACCCAGTACTTC. Encoded protein: CASSLLAGATIRETQYF. The variable domain in full, with the rest retrieved from reference TRBV13 and TRBJ2-5, is AAGVIQSPRHLIKEKRETATLKCYPIPRHDTVYWYQQGPGQDPQFLISFYEKMQSDKGSIPDRFSAQQFSDYHSELNMSSLELGDSALYFCASSLLAGATIRETQYFGPGTRLLVL.

The rearrangement links TRBV29-1 to TRBJ2-2; D is perhaps TRBD1 (6 bases). The V and J ends lost 2 bases and 1 base respectively, with 11 bases between them. Germline loops: CDR1 SQVTM, CDR2 ANQGSEA. CDR3 length: 15 residues. For the CDR3, the DNA is TGCAGCGTTGAACCCTCGGACAGGAACACCGGGGAGCTGTTTTTT. As protein: CSVEPSDRNTGELFF.

V gene TRBV6-5 combines with J gene TRBJ1-2; 10 bases are a match to TRBD1. With V trimmed by 1 base and J by 3 bases, 2 bases remained unmatched. The CDR3 has 15 residues. CDR1 and CDR2 from the germline V gene are MNHEY and SVGAGI. The CDR3 nucleotides are TGTGCCAGCAGTTACTGGGACAGGGGATACTATGGCTACACCTTC. Amino acids: CASSYWDRGYYGYTF.

CDR3 coding DNA: TGTGCCAGCAGCTCTACCCGGGGGAGGTCTACGAATGGCTACACCTTC. This encodes CASSSTRGRSTNGYTF. The chain joins TRBV5-6 to TRBJ1-2, with D possibly being TRBD1 (5 bases). The V end was cut by 3 bases, the J end by 6 bases, with 21 bases between. The CDR3 covers 16 residues. Germline V gene sequence: CDR1 SGHDT, CDR2 YYEEEE.

V and J are TRBV4-1 and TRBJ1-5; D gene ambiguous. Germline CDR1 and CDR2: MGHRA and YSYEKL. The CDR3 consists of 15 residues. V lost 0 bases to trimming and J lost 5 bases, with 11 bases between them. The chain's CDR3 is CASSQEDLGYQPQHF. The CDR3 region has the DNA TGCGCCAGCAGCCAAGAGGACCTCGGCTATCAGCCCCAGCATTTT.

V and J are TRBV28 and TRBJ2-5; 8 nucleotides agree with TRBD2. The germline V gene has CDR1 MDHEN and CDR2 SYDVKM. Trimming took 3 bases from V and 5 from J; bases not matched to a gene: 14. This CDR3 region has 17 residues. The CDR3 nucleotides are TGTGCCAGCAGTTTCCCCTTAGGAAGCGGGAGTGAGGAGACCCAGTACTTC. Amino acids: CASSFPLGSGSEETQYF. The variable domain in full, completed from reference TRBV28 and TRBJ2-5, reads DVKVTQSSRYLVKRTGEKVFLECVQDMDHENMFWYRQDPGLGLRLIYFSYDVKMKEKGDIPEGYSVSREKKERFSLILESASTNQTSMYLCASSFPLGSGSEETQYFGPGTRLLVL.

The chain is built from TRBV30 and TRBJ2-1; D perhaps matches TRBD2 (5 bases). The CDR3 has 13 residues. V was shortened by 1 base and J by 9 bases, with 13 bases between the two germline ends. The germline gives CDR1 GTSNPN, CDR2 SVGIG (reference sequence). Written as DNA, the CDR3 is TGTGCCTGGAGTGGGACCAGCGCGGGTGAGCAGTTCTTC. Its translation is CAWSGTSAGEQFF.

The rearrangement joins TRBV7-8 to TRBJ2-1; 7 bases fit TRBD2. Germline V CDR1 and CDR2: SGHVS, FQNEAQ. This CDR3 has 12 residues. V was clipped by 1 base and J by 10 bases; unmatched bases: 1. The CDR3: CASSLGTREQFF. The CDR3 DNA is TGTGCCAGCAGCTTAGGGACTAGAGAGCAGTTCTTC.

CDR3 sequence (DNA): TGTGCCAGCTCACCACCGGTTCCAATAGATGAGCAGTTCTTC. This sequence encodes CASSPPVPIDEQFF. The V and J genes are TRBV18 and TRBJ2-1; D unclear. V gave up 0 bases and J gave up 8 bases, with 11 bases separating them. The CDR3 spans 14 residues. Germline loops: CDR1 KGHSH, CDR2 LQKENI.